The entry that follows covers one TCR beta chain sequence. The protocol was immunoSEQ multiplex PCR, while the TCRdb copy is restricted to in-frame clones and leaves out a portion. The sample records some 140,000 clones, roughly 89% being singletons. This entry is derived from a study of control samples from healthy donors and cancer patients. Per the germline V gene, CDR1 is MDHEN and CDR2 is SYDVKM. V was cut by 5 bases and J by 7 bases, with 15 bases left in between. This CDR3 is 14 amino acids long. Sequencing was done on a sample of PBMCs. This TCR came from a man aged 50 or older with head and neck cancer. V gene TRBV28 combines with J gene TRBJ1-5; no clear D gene. The CDR3 sequence is CASSTGSAAQPQHF. CDR3 DNA sequence: TGTGCCAGCAGTACCGGGTCGGCGGCCCAGCCCCAGCATTTT. Using reference TRBV28 and TRBJ1-5 for the parts outside the CDR3, the full variable domain is DVKVTQSSRYLVKRTGEKVFLECVQDMDHENMFWYRQDPGLGLRLIYFSYDVKMKEKGDIPEGYSVSREKKERFSLILESASTNQTSMYLCASSTGSAAQPQHFGDGTRLSIL.